These 19 T cell receptor beta chains originate from one sample sequenced in a study of identical twins. TCRdb passed the 5' RACE reads through MiXCR, listing each CDR3 protein once. The sample consists of about 890,000 distinct CDR3 sequences, roughly an eighth of them appearing once. These same data were also listed under a study on yellow fever vaccine responses in identical twins.

What was sequenced was PBMCs. These receptors originate from a woman aged 18-35 years in good health.

V and J are TRBV7-9 and TRBJ2-1, with D perhaps TRBD1 or TRBD2 (5 bases each). CDR3 length: 14 residues. Trimming cost V 4 bases and J 7 bases, with 14 bases left between them. Germline CDR1 and CDR2: SEHNR and FQNEAQ (reference sequence). As DNA, the CDR3 is TGTGCCAGCAGCTCTTTGGGGGAGATTAATGAGCAGTTCTTC. This encodes CASSSLGEINEQFF. Full variable domain (outside the CDR3, taken from reference TRBV7-9 and TRBJ2-1): DTGVSQNPRHKITKRGQNVTFRCDPISEHNRLYWYRQTLGQGPEFLTYFQNEAQLEKSRLLSDRFSAERPKGSFSTLEIQRTEQGDSAMYLCASSSLGEINEQFFGPGTRLTVL.

This clonotype was counted a few times. The chain links TRBV12-3 or TRBV12-4 to TRBJ2-3, with 12 bases lining up with TRBD2. The V gene end was trimmed by 4 bases and the J gene end by 6 bases; junction bases not matched to a gene: 8. This CDR3 is 16 amino acids long. CDR3 in amino acids: CASSSRLAGALDTQYF. As DNA, the CDR3 is TGTGCCAGCAGTTCCCGACTAGCGGGGGCTCTGGATACGCAGTATTTT.

This clonotype was observed at least ten times. The chain carries TRBV5-1 and TRBJ2-3; TRBD1 matches 11 bases. Trimming removed 2 bases from V and 5 bases from J; junction bases left unmatched: 7. Germline V gene lookup returns CDR1 SGHRS and CDR2 YFSETQ. This CDR3 is 16 amino acids long. CDR3: CASSFAAGTGGDTQYF. The CDR3 region has the DNA TGCGCCAGCAGCTTTGCCGCCGGGACAGGGGGAGATACGCAGTATTTT.

About this clonotype: A much larger clone is a single base away; this may be a read error. The chain is built from TRBV9 and TRBJ2-1, with D hard to call. CDR3 length equals 12 residues. The V and J ends lost 4 bases and 15 bases respectively, with 17 bases between them. CDR1 and CDR2 (germline): SGDLS, YYNGEE. The CDR3 loop reads CASSPSGQSSFF. Written as DNA, the CDR3 is TGTGCCAGCAGCCCCAGTGGTCAGTCTTCGTTCTTC.

V and J are TRBV7-8 and TRBJ2-1, with 11 bases fitting TRBD2. This CDR3 region has 19 residues. Looked up from germline, CDR1 is SGHVS and CDR2 is FQNEAQ. V was pared by 7 bases and J by 1 base, with 15 bases of the junction left unmatched. CDR3 DNA: TGTGCCAGCAAAACCGTCAAACCTACTAGCGGGGGTTCCTACAATGAGCAGTTCTTC. Its translation is CASKTVKPTSGGSYNEQFF.

This clonotype was counted only a few times. J is TRBJ2-1 and V is TRBV18; the D gene is possibly TRBD1 (5 bases). The V end lost 0 bases, the J end lost 9 bases, and 9 bases lay between the germline ends. CDR1 is KGHSH and CDR2 is LQKENI in the germline V gene. This CDR3 contains 13 residues. This CDR3 reads CASSPPSQGEQFF. The CDR3 DNA reads TGTGCCAGCTCACCACCTTCCCAGGGTGAGCAGTTCTTC. Full variable domain (missing parts from reference TRBV18 and TRBJ2-1): NAGVMQNPRHLVRRRGQEARLRCSPMKGHSHVYWYRQLPEEGLKFMVYLQKENIIDESGMPKERFSAEFPKEGPSILRIQQVVRGDSAAYFCASSPPSQGEQFFGPGTRLTVL.

This clonotype was counted only a few times. CDR3 protein: CAIRKGGRSYEQYF. The CDR3 DNA follows: TGTGCCATCAGGAAAGGGGGGCGCTCCTACGAGCAGTACTTC. The chain combines TRBV10-3 with TRBJ2-7; D might be TRBD1 or TRBD2, each matching 6 bases. V lost 6 bases and J 0 bases, leaving 12 bases between the germline ends. Germline V lookup: CDR1 ENHRY, CDR2 SYGVKD. This CDR3 comprises 14 residues.

This clonotype was found a few times. The genes are TRBV3-1 and TRBJ2-3; 7 bases align to TRBD1. The CDR3 loop spans 16 amino acids. Germline CDR1 reads LGHDT; CDR2 reads YNNKEL (reference sequence). V shed 5 bases and J 0 bases; nucleotides not matched to a gene: 8. CDR3 DNA sequence: TGTGCCAGCAGCAAAGGGGACAGAGCCAGCACAGATACGCAGTATTTT. Amino acid sequence: CASSKGDRASTDTQYF.

This clonotype was counted a few times. This chain joins TRBV10-3 and TRBJ2-7; D is tentatively TRBD1 or TRBD2 (5 bases each). V lost 4 bases to trimming and J lost 0 bases, with 10 bases between them. The germline CDR1 and CDR2 sequences are ENHRY and SYGVKD. The CDR3 is 14 residues long. CDR3 residues: CAISVGTSSYEQYF. The CDR3 DNA sequence: TGTGCCATCAGTGTAGGGACGAGCTCCTACGAGCAGTACTTC.

This clonotype was seen a handful of times. The V gene is TRBV7-9, the J gene TRBJ2-7; D perhaps matches TRBD1 (6 bases). Trimming took 8 bases from V and 3 from J, leaving 11 bases between them. Germline V gene sequence: CDR1 SEHNR, CDR2 FQNEAQ (reference sequence). CDR3 length equals 12 residues. The CDR3 sequence: CASQTGYYEQYF. The CDR3 region has the DNA TGTGCCAGCCAAACAGGGTACTACGAGCAGTACTTC.

This clonotype appeared many times. The J gene is TRBJ1-4, the V gene TRBV12-5, with 7 bases that match TRBD1. CDR3 length: 21 residues. V lost 1 base to trimming and J lost 0 bases; unmatched junction nucleotides: 17. Germline V CDR1 and CDR2: LGHNT, FRNRAP. CDR3 nucleotides: TGTGCTAGTGGTTTGGGGGATAAGACAGGGACTCTAATTGCAACTAATGAAAAACTGTTTTTT. Its translation: CASGLGDKTGTLIATNEKLFF.

This clonotype has just a few counts. The chain joins TRBV27 to TRBJ2-6, with unresolved D. Trimming stripped 3 bases from V and 0 bases from J, with 12 bases between. This CDR3 has 17 residues. Germline V gives CDR1 MNHEY, CDR2 SMNVEV (reference sequence). This CDR3 reads CASSLTRLPSGANVLTF. CDR3 bases: TGTGCCAGCAGTTTGACGAGGTTACCCTCTGGGGCCAACGTCCTGACTTTC.

The chain recombines TRBV5-5 with TRBJ2-1; perhaps TRBD2 as D (7 bases). There are 18 residues in the CDR3. CDR1 is SGHKS and CDR2 is YYEKEE in the germline V gene (reference sequence). The germline V and J ends were trimmed by 2 bases and 7 bases, with 25 bases remaining between them. CDR3 sequence (DNA): TGTGCCAGCAGCTTCGCTTGGGGGGGCACAGGGCCTCCGAATGAGCAGTTCTTC. Translated, it gives CASSFAWGGTGPPNEQFF.

Only a few counts were recorded for this clonotype. This chain connects TRBV18 to TRBJ1-6; D remains ambiguous. CDR3 length: 13 amino acids. Germline-derived CDR1 and CDR2 are KGHSH and LQKENI. Deletions cut 8 bases from V and 6 bases from J, with 11 bases between. The CDR3 sequence is CASLTGGNSPLHF. CDR3 sequence (DNA): TGTGCCAGCCTCACGGGAGGTAATTCACCCCTCCACTTT.

This clonotype has just a few counts. The chain recombines TRBV10-2 with TRBJ2-5; 9 bases fit TRBD2. V shed 4 bases, J shed 3 bases, and the junction held 9 bases outside the gene matches. From germline, CDR1 is WSHSY and CDR2 SAAADI. There are 16 residues in the CDR3. CDR3 loop: CASSARGSGGKETQYF. DNA of the CDR3: TGCGCCAGCAGTGCCAGGGGGAGCGGGGGGAAAGAGACCCAGTACTTC.

This clonotype was seen at least ten times. The CDR3 is CASSGGTYNEQFF. The CDR3 coding sequence is TGTGCCAGCAGTGGTGGGACCTACAATGAGCAGTTCTTC. The genes are TRBV2 and TRBJ2-1; D is ambiguous. CDR1 and CDR2 from the germline V gene are SNHLY and FYNNEI. CDR3 size: 13 residues. V dropped 4 bases and J dropped 2 bases, with 6 bases sitting between them.

This clonotype appeared many times. This chain links TRBV12-3 or TRBV12-4 with TRBJ1-1; the match to TRBD1 covers 8 bases. CDR3 length equals 13 residues. J lost 4 bases, V lost 5 bases, and 3 bases had no gene match. The CDR3 sequence: CASSNDRGTEAFF. DNA for the CDR3: TGTGCCAGCAGTAACGACAGGGGCACTGAAGCTTTCTTT.

This clonotype was detected ten times or more. The chain employs TRBV28 and TRBJ2-1, with 11 bases aligning to TRBD2. After removal of 2 bases from V and 6 bases from J, the junction contained 3 bases not matched to a gene. The germline CDR1 and CDR2 sequences are MDHEN and SYDVKM. This CDR3 is 15 amino acids long. The CDR3 DNA sequence: TGTGCCAGCAGTTTAACTAGCGGGAGCTTCAATGAGCAGTTCTTC. Translation: CASSLTSGSFNEQFF.

This clonotype was observed a few times. The V call is TRBV5-1, the J call TRBJ2-7, with TRBD2 as a possible D gene (6 bases). The germline V gene encodes CDR1 SGHRS and CDR2 YFSETQ. V was clipped by 3 bases and J by 4 bases, with 20 bases between them. The CDR3 consists of 16 residues. The CDR3 protein is CASSSSGVLAGYEQYF. The CDR3 DNA is TGCGCCAGCAGCTCGAGTGGTGTACTAGCCGGGTACGAGCAGTACTTC.